This is a list of T cell receptor beta chains from one sample in a study of blood T cell repertoires in COVID-19. Method: immunoSEQ multiplex PCR; TCRdb's copy keeps in-frame clones and lacks some. The sample includes 110,000 to 150,000 clones, around 87% seen only once; the top ten take around 5.4%. Material for sequencing was peripheral blood. The origin of the receptors is a human donor in a cohort sampled during active COVID-19. Each CDR3 is given with its conserved first and last residue. A D gene is named only where the DNA matches it firmly. Only part of the rows carry a size: once, few, many, or a class if the clone is expanded.

TRBJ1-6 | TRBD1 | TRBV28 | NA | TGTGCCAGCAGTTTTTGGGACAGGATCTCACCCCTCCACTTT | CASSFWDRISPLHF
TRBJ2-7 | TRBD2 | TRBV28 | NA | TGTGCCAGCACTTCAGCGGGAGGGACCTACGAGCAGTACTTC | CASTSAGGTYEQYF
TRBJ2-5 | NA | TRBV3-1/TRBV3-2 | NA | TGTGCCAGCAGCCAGGGGCGGAACCAAGAGACCCAGTACTTC | CASSQGRNQETQYF
TRBJ2-3 | NA | TRBV7-3 | NA | TGTGCCAGCAGCTTAACTGGCCAATCCCTTAGCACAGATACGCAGTATTTT | CASSLTGQSLSTDTQYF
TRBJ2-3 | NA | TRBV7-9 | few | TGTGCCAGCAGCCCCGGACAGTCCACAGATACGCAGTATTTT | CASSPGQSTDTQYF
TRBJ2-7 | TRBD1 | TRBV5-1 | NA | TGCGCCAGCAGCGCTGGACAGGGGGTCCCCTACGAGCAGTACTTC | CASSAGQGVPYEQYF
TRBJ2-5 | NA | TRBV28 | NA | TGTGCCAGCAGTTCCCTCACGAGCCGGGAGACAGAGACCCAGTACTTC | CASSSLTSRETETQYF
TRBJ2-7 | NA | TRBV19 | once | TGTGCCAGTAGTATTTATGGGACACTCTCCTCCGAGCAGTACTTC | CASSIYGTLSSEQYF
TRBJ1-2 | NA | TRBV2 | once | TGTGCCAGCAACGCCGACAGGACTTACCTCCTAAAGGGCTACACCTTC | CASNADRTYLLKGYTF
TRBJ2-1 | NA | TRBV10-1 | once | TGCGCCAGCAGTACAGGGATCAATGAGCAGTTCTTC | CASSTGINEQFF
TRBJ2-7 | NA | TRBV15 | few | TGTGCCACCAGCAGAGAACAAACCTACGAGCAGTACTTC | CATSREQTYEQYF
TRBJ2-2 | TRBD2 | TRBV4-1 | NA | TGCGCCAGCAGCCACGGGACTAGCGGGGAGGCCGGGGAGCTGTTTTTT | CASSHGTSGEAGELFF
TRBJ2-7 | NA | TRBV28 | NA | TGTGCCAGCAGTTTTTCAGGCATTAGCTACGAGCAGTACTTC | CASSFSGISYEQYF
TRBJ2-7 | NA | TRBV2 | NA | TGTGCCAGCAGTGATGAAGGGGTCCACGAGCAGTACTTC | CASSDEGVHEQYF